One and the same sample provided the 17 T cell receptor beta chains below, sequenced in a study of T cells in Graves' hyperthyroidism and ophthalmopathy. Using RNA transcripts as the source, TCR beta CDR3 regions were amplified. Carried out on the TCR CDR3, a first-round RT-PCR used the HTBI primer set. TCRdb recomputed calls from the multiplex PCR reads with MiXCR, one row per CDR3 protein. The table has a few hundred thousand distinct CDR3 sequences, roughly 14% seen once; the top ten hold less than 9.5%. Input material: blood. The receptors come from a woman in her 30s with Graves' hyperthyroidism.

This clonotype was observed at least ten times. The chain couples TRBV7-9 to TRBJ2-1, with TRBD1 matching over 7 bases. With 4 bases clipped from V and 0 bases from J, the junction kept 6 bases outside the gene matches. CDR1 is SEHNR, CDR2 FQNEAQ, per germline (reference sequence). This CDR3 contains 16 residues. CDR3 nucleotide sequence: TGTGCCAGCAGCTCCGCAGGGGGACCCTCCTACAATGAGCAGTTCTTC. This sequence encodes CASSSAGGPSYNEQFF.

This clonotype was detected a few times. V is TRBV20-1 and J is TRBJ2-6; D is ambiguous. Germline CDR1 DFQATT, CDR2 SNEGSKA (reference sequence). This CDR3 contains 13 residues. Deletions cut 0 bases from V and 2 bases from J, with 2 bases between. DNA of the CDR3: TGCAGTGCTAGAGATCCTGGGGCCAACGTCCTGACTTTC. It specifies CSARDPGANVLTF.

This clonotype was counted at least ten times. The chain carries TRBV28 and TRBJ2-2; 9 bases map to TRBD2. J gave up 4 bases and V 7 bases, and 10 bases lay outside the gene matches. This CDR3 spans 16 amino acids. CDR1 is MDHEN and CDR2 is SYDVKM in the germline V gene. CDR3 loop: CASTKLGREGTGELFF. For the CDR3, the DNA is TGTGCCAGCACCAAACTTGGGCGGGAGGGCACCGGGGAGCTGTTTTTT.

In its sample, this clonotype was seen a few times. DNA of the CDR3: TGTGCCAGCAGTTACCTGGGGGGAGGTGAAGCTTTCTTT. Residues: CASSYLGGGEAFF. The rearrangement uses TRBV6-5 and TRBJ1-1; D is perhaps TRBD1 (5 bases). CDR3 length: 13 amino acids. CDR1 and CDR2 (germline): MNHEY, SVGAGI. Trimming took 2 bases from V and 7 from J, leaving 11 bases between them.

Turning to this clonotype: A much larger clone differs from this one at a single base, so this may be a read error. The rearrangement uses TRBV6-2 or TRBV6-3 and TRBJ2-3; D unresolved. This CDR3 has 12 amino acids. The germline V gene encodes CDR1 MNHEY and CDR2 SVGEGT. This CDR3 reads CASSYVRDMQYF. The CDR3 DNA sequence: TGTGCCAGCAGTTACGTACGTGATATGCAGTATTTT.

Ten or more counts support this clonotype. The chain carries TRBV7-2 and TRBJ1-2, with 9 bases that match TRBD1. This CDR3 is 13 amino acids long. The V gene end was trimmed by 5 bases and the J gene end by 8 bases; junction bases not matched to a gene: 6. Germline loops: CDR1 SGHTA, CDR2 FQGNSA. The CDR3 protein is CASSLNRGQGYTF. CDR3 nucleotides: TGTGCCAGCAGCCTGAACAGGGGGCAAGGCTACACCTTC.

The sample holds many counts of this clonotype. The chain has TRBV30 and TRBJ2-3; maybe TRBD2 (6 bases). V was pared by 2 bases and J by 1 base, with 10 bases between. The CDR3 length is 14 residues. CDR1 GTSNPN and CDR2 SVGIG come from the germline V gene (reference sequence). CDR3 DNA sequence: TGTGCCTGGAGTCAAGGCGGGGGCACAGATACGCAGTATTTT. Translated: CAWSQGGGTDTQYF.

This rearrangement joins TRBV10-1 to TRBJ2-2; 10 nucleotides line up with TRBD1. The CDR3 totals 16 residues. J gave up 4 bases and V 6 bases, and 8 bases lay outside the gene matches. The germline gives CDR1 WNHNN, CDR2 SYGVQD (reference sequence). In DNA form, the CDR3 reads TGCGCCAGCAGCCGGGACAGGGGAAGGGCCACCGGGGAGCTGTTTTTT. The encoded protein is CASSRDRGRATGELFF.

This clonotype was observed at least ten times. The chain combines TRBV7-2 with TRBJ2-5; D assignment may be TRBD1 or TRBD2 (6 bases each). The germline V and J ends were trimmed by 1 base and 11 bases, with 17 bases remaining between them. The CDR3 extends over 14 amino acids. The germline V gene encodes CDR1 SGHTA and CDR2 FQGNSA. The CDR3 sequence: CASSLEGGGRLQYF. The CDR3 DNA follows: TGTGCCAGCAGCTTAGAGGGGGGTGGCAGGTTACAGTACTTC.

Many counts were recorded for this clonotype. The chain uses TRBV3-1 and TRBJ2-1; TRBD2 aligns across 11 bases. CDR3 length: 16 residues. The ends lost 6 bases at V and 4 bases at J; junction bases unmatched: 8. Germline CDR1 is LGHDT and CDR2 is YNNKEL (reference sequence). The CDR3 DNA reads TGTGCCAGCAGTCGAGCCGGGACTAGCGGTTACAATGAGCAGTTCTTC. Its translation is CASSRAGTSGYNEQFF.

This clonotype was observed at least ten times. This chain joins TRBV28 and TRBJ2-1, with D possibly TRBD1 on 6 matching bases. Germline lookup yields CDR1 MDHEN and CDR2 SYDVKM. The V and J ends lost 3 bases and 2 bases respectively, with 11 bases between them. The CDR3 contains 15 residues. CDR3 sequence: CASSFPGQAYNEQFF. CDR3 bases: TGTGCCAGCAGTTTCCCGGGACAAGCCTACAATGAGCAGTTCTTC.

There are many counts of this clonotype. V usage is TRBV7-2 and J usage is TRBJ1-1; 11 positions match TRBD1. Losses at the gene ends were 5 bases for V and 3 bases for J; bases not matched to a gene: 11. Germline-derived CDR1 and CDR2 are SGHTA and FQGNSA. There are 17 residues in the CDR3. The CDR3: CASSQTGQGALDTEAFF. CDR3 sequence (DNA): TGTGCCAGCAGCCAGACCGGACAGGGGGCGCTGGACACTGAAGCTTTCTTT.

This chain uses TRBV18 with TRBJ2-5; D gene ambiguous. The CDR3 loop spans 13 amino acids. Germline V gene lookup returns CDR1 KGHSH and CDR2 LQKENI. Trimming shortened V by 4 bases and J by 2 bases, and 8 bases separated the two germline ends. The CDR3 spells CASSRTKQETQYF. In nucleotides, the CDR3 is TGTGCCAGCTCACGAACAAAACAAGAGACCCAGTACTTC.

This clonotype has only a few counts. DNA for the CDR3: TGTGCCAGCTCACCGAGGGACAGTGAGATGAACACTGAAGCTTTCTTT. Its translation is CASSPRDSEMNTEAFF. This chain uses TRBV18 with TRBJ1-1, with 7 bases aligning to TRBD1. There are 16 residues in the CDR3. V shed 3 bases, J shed 0 bases, and the junction held 7 bases outside the gene matches. Germline V gene data show CDR1 as KGHSH and CDR2 as LQKENI. Variable domain in full (rest from reference TRBV18 and TRBJ1-1): NAGVMQNPRHLVRRRGQEARLRCSPMKGHSHVYWYRQLPEEGLKFMVYLQKENIIDESGMPKERFSAEFPKEGPSILRIQQVVRGDSAAYFCASSPRDSEMNTEAFFGQGTRLTVV.

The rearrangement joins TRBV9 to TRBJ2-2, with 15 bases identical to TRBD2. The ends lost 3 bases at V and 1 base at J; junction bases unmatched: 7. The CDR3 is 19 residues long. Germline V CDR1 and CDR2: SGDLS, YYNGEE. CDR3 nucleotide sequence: TGTGCCAGCAGCGGGGGACTAGCGGGAGGATTTAAGAACACCGGGGAGCTGTTTTTT. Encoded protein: CASSGGLAGGFKNTGELFF.

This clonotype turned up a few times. The CDR3 here is CASISGGEQYF. In DNA form, the CDR3 reads TGTGCCAGCATTAGCGGGGGCGAGCAGTACTTC. V usage is TRBV6-1 and J usage is TRBJ2-7, with 9 nucleotides matching TRBD2. The J segment lost 6 bases and the V segment lost 7 bases, leaving 1 base of the junction unmatched. From germline, CDR1 is MNHNS and CDR2 SASEGT. The CDR3 is 11 amino acids.

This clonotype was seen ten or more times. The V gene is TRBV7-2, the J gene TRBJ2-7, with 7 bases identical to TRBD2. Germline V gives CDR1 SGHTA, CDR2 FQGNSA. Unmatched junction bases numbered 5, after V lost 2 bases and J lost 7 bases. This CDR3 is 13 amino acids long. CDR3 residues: CASSLLADLEQYF. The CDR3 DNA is TGTGCCAGCAGCTTACTAGCGGACCTGGAGCAGTACTTC.